This T cell receptor beta chain originates from a study of T cells after yellow fever vaccination (dated by TCRdb to about 2019). With regard to the full study: The SMART-Seq v4 Ultra Low Input RNA kit was used to prepare libraries from fractions with low cell numbers. To follow T-cell clones before and after primary and booster YFV17D yellow fever vaccination, bulk TCR alpha and beta repertoires were sequenced over time. Two healthy male donors, one aged 18 to 30 and one aged 30 to 40 years, made up the cohort. Bulk PBMC replicates and cell subsets were isolated from blood drawn at multiple timepoints before and after both primary and secondary immunization.

The label giving this sample's treatment or condition can be read as: live attenuated yellow fever vaccine strain. A standard Ficoll-Paque protocol was used to isolate PBMCs from peripheral blood. Epitope-specific CD8 T cells were sorted with a dextramer loaded with the yellow fever NS4B epitope peptide, together with anti-CD3 and anti-CD8 staining. TriZol was used to extract RNA from bulk PBMCs, CD4 and CD8 fractions, and dextramer-positive and dextramer-negative fractions. Turning to this clonotype: Base qualities are missing; no much larger clone stands one base away.

TCR cDNA was made using 5'RACE template switching, a step that added a universal primer site and unique molecular identifiers. Priming for cDNA synthesis came from both the TCR alpha and TCR beta constant segments. Library amplification involved two PCR steps, and the second step added sample barcodes and sequencing adapters. Sequencing of libraries was performed on Illumina HiSeq 2500 (2x100 bp) or NovaSeq (2x150 bp). The study's processing was this. Demultiplexing of reads and collapsing into UMI consensus sequences were performed with MIGEC, and V(D)J alignment was carried out with MiXCR. Vaccine-responding clonotypes were identified with edgeR using replicate PBMC samples, with FDR below 0.01 and a log2 fold change above 5 up to day 15 being required. Bulk clonotypes were assigned CD4 or CD8 identity according to which sequenced CD4 or CD8 repertoire held them at higher abundance. NS4B-specific clonotypes were defined as those at least 10-fold enriched in dextramer-positive over dextramer-negative fractions; CD4-biased clonotypes were excluded. TCRdb itself trimmed the public reads at Q25 with fastp, ran MiXCR and retained productive beta chains. Rows with a matching CDR3 protein are joined into one entry that keeps the most common DNA and genes. The V and J calls, along with clone size, are taken from TCRdb and not from the paper's own processing. The sample table holds about 94,000 distinct CDR3 sequences, of which around 9.8% were seen once. The biggest ten clones account for approximately 17% of the sample.

Trimming leaves V shorter by 3 bases and J shorter by 4 bases, with the junction holding 5 bases beyond the gene matches. From the cysteine through the phenylalanine, the CDR3 covers 15 amino acids. Just the 45-base CDR3 DNA is kept, in frame starting at base 1. The germline V gene (reference sequence) specifies PRHDT as CDR1 and FYEKMQ as CDR2. The full study reports these points: FACS-sorted repertoires could contain abundant contaminating clonotypes from the bulk population, so computational filtering was required. The secondary T-cell response was found to be weaker but faster than the primary response, with a peak reached on day 5 rather than on day 15. The study included only a couple of donors, which limits how far the findings can be generalized. A small fraction of clonotypes showed up in both the CD4 and CD8 compartments, probably as a result of convergent recombination. After the booster, most clones that had expanded after primary vaccination were detected again (approximately 95% of CD4 and 88% of CD8), suggesting broad maintenance of memory.

Material: CD8+ T cells not binding an NS4B(214-222) dextramer, sorted from PBMCs, obtained about 2 weeks after the first yellow fever vaccination. The sample's cell subset or site label, in plain terms: NS4B epitope dextramer-negative CD8 T cells. The sequence is built from TRBV13 and TRBJ2-2; TRBD2 fits 7 bases in the junction. This TCR derives from a man between 18 and 29 years old who received the YFV17D yellow fever vaccine. The nucleotides are TGTGCCAGCAGCTTCCCCTCGGGGGGCACCGGGGAGCTGTTTTTT. It encodes CASSFPSGGTGELFF.